This is a list of T cell receptor beta chains from one sample in a study of Ad26.COV2.S vaccination and SARS-CoV-2 variants. Generated by immunoSEQ multiplex PCR, the TCRdb table keeps only in-frame clones and is missing some. The table has about 500,000 clones, roughly 87% seen once; the top ten hold 1.5% to 2%. The material sequenced was peripheral blood, taken in a trial of Ad26.COV2.S vaccine versus placebo. The receptors derive from a person between 18 and 60 years old who received the Ad26.COV2.S COVID-19 vaccine or a placebo. Each CDR3 is given with its conserved first and last residue. A D gene is named only where the DNA matches it firmly. Clone size is not always given. Where it is, it says once, few, many or a class for expanded clones.

>.|TRBJ2-1|TRBV21-1|.
TGTGCCAGCAGGACTAGCGGGAGCATATACAATGAGCAGTTCTTC
CASRTSGSIYNEQFF
>few|TRBJ1-5|TRBV28|.
TGTGCCAGCAGTGCGGACACTCTGGGATGGCCCCAGCATTTT
CASSADTLGWPQHF
>.|TRBJ2-1|TRBV5-1|TRBD1
TGCGCCAGCAGCCCCGAGCGAGGGACAGGAAGTTCCTACAATGAGCAGTTCTTC
CASSPERGTGSSYNEQFF
>.|TRBJ1-1|TRBV30|.
TGTGCCTGGAGTTTGGGGATTAGGGCTGAAGCTTTCTTT
CAWSLGIRAEAFF
>.|TRBJ2-5|TRBV6-6|TRBD2
TGTGCCAGCAGTCAAAGGGGACGACTAGCGGGGCAAGAGACCCAGTACTTC
CASSQRGRLAGQETQYF
>.|TRBJ2-1|TRBV7-3|TRBD2
TGTGCCAGCAGCCCGACTAGCGGGAGTTCGATATATGAGCAGTTCTTC
CASSPTSGSSIYEQFF
>.|TRBJ1-4|TRBV7-8|TRBD1
TGTGCCAGCAGCTTACGACAGGGCTTTGACGAAAAACTGTTTTTT
CASSLRQGFDEKLFF
>few|TRBJ1-2|TRBV18|.
TGTGCCAGCTCAAGCTTGGACAGTTTTGGCTACACCTTC
CASSSLDSFGYTF
>.|TRBJ2-5|TRBV3-1/TRBV3-2|.
TGTGCCAGCAGCCAAGGACGAGAGACCCAGTACTTC
CASSQGRETQYF
>.|TRBJ2-5|TRBV6-5|.
TGTGCCAGCAGTTACTCGAGGGACACTCAAGAGACCCAGTACTTC
CASSYSRDTQETQYF
>.|TRBJ2-7|TRBV28|TRBD1
TGTGCCAGCAGTCATGCCCGGGACAGAGGCTACGAGCAGTACTTC
CASSHARDRGYEQYF
>.|TRBJ1-6|TRBV19|.
TGTGCCAGTAGTATGGCAGGGACGAATAATTCACCCCTCCACTTT
CASSMAGTNNSPLHF
>.|TRBJ2-1|TRBV6-2/TRBV6-3|TRBD2
TGTGCCAGCAGTCCAACTAGCGGCCCTAATGAGCAGTTCTTC
CASSPTSGPNEQFF
>.|TRBJ2-1|TRBV7-2|.
TGTGCCAGCAACTCCCGGGGGAGTATGGATGAGCAGTTCTTC
CASNSRGSMDEQFF
>.|TRBJ2-7|TRBV5-1|TRBD1
TGCGCCAGCAGCTTAAACGGGGCTCAGGGGGAAGAGCAGTACTTC
CASSLNGAQGEEQYF
>.|TRBJ2-5|TRBV7-2|.
TGTGCCAGCAGCTCTTCGAGGGAGACCCAGTACTTC
CASSSSRETQYF
>.|TRBJ2-3|TRBV10-2|.
TGCGCCAGCAGGGGCGACAGTTATACGCAGTATTTT
CASRGDSYTQYF
>.|TRBJ1-2|TRBV10-1|.
TGCGCCAGCGGACTCCCGGGAGGACAGCCGAACTATGGCTACACCTTC
CASGLPGGQPNYGYTF
>.|TRBJ2-7|TRBV7-8|.
TGTGCCAGCAGCTTCCTGAGGGGCCAAACCTACGAGCAGTACTTC
CASSFLRGQTYEQYF
>.|TRBJ2-1|TRBV13|.
TGTGCCAGCAGTAGACCACCGGGGGGCGGGAATGAGCAGTTCTTC
CASSRPPGGGNEQFF
>.|TRBJ1-6|TRBV6-4|.
TGTGCCGGCCTGGACGACGGCTCACCCCTCCACTTT
CAGLDDGSPLHF
>few|TRBJ1-5|TRBV30|.
TGTGCCTGGAGTGCCCTGGGCCCCCAGCATTTT
CAWSALGPQHF
>.|TRBJ1-1|TRBV28|.
TGTGCCAGCAGCAACGGGACCCCAAGGAACACTGAAGCTTTCTTT
CASSNGTPRNTEAFF
>.|TRBJ2-2|TRBV4-1|.
TGCGCCAGCAGCCAAGAGCTTAACACCGGGGAGCTGTTTTTT
CASSQELNTGELFF
>.|TRBJ2-5|TRBV5-5|.
TGTGCCAGCAGCCTCGAGCCCTACGAACGGGAGACCCAGTACTTC
CASSLEPYERETQYF
>.|TRBJ2-3|TRBV6-5|.
TGTGCCAGCAGTTACTCCCAGGGAAATACGCAGTATTTT
CASSYSQGNTQYF
>.|TRBJ2-5|TRBV11-2|.
TGTGCCAGCAGCCCCGGACTCGAGAGGGCCCAGTACTTC
CASSPGLERAQYF
>.|TRBJ1-5|TRBV4-2|.
TGTGCCAGCAGCCAAGATTCAGCCAGGACAAATCAGCCCCAGCATTTT
CASSQDSARTNQPQHF
>.|TRBJ1-1|TRBV18|.
TGTGCCAGCTCACCAATGACCGCCTTTGGCACTGAAGCTTTCTTT
CASSPMTAFGTEAFF
>once|TRBJ2-3|TRBV24-1|.
TGTGCCACCAGTGAACGCCGGGACACAGATACGCAGTATTTT
CATSERRDTDTQYF
>.|TRBJ1-1|TRBV13|.
TGTGCCAGCAGCCCCCTGGGAGGTTATGGAAGCACTGAAGCTTTCTTT
CASSPLGGYGSTEAFF
>.|TRBJ2-7|TRBV9|TRBD2
TGTGCCAGCAGCATATCGGGACTAGCGATCTACGAGCAGTACTTC
CASSISGLAIYEQYF
>.|TRBJ1-6|TRBV27|.
TGTGCCAGCAGTTTATGGCAGGTGGATTCACCCCTCCACTTT
CASSLWQVDSPLHF
>.|TRBJ2-2|TRBV19|.
TGTGCCAGTAGTACGGGGTCGAACACCGGGGAGCTGTTTTTT
CASSTGSNTGELFF
>.|TRBJ2-7|TRBV25-1|.
TGTGCCAGCAGTGATCGTAGGGGAGCTAGCGCTGCCTACGAGCAGTACTTC
CASSDRRGASAAYEQYF
>.|TRBJ2-2|TRBV19|.
TGTGCCAGTAGTATCCCGGGGAACACCGGGGAGCTGTTTTTT
CASSIPGNTGELFF
>.|TRBJ2-3|TRBV10-3|TRBD1
TGTGCCATCAGGGTGGGCGACAGGGCCACAGATACGCAGTATTTT
CAIRVGDRATDTQYF
>.|TRBJ1-2|TRBV2|.
TGTGCCAGCTCCCAGGGGAACTCCCGTGGCTACACCTTC
CASSQGNSRGYTF
>.|TRBJ1-6|TRBV28|.
TGTGCCAGCAGTATCCCTAAGGGTTTAATAGCCCTCCACTTT
CASSIPKGLIALHF
>.|TRBJ2-7|TRBV15|.
TGTGCCACCAGCAGAGATGGGCCCACGTGGGACACAACCTACGAGCAGTACTTC
CATSRDGPTWDTTYEQYF
>.|TRBJ2-6|TRBV18|.
TGTGCCAGCTCACCATACCACCAAGGGGCTGGGGCCAACGTCCTGACTTTC
CASSPYHQGAGANVLTF
>.|TRBJ2-3|TRBV30|TRBD1
TGTGCCTGGGACAGGGGAATAGATACGCAGTATTTT
CAWDRGIDTQYF
>few|TRBJ1-3|TRBV5-1|TRBD1
TGCGCCAGCAGCCCGGACAGGGCCTCCTCTGGAAACACCATATATTTT
CASSPDRASSGNTIYF
>.|TRBJ1-3|TRBV27|.
TGTGCCAGCAAATTGGGAAACACCATATATTTT
CASKLGNTIYF
>.|TRBJ2-1|TRBV14|TRBD2
TGTGCCAGCAGCCAAGATCTTCTAGCGGGTATCGATGAGCAGTTCTTC
CASSQDLLAGIDEQFF
>.|TRBJ2-7|TRBV29-1|.
TGCAGCGTTAGGGACTCCTTAAGCTCCTACGAGCAGTACTTC
CSVRDSLSSYEQYF
>.|TRBJ1-2|TRBV6-6|TRBD1
TGTGCCAGCAGTTACACCCCCGGGACAGATTATGGCTACACCTTC
CASSYTPGTDYGYTF
>.|TRBJ1-2|TRBV12-3/TRBV12-4|.
TGTGCCAGCAGTTTATCCGCCTATGGCTACACCTTC
CASSLSAYGYTF